Sequencing of this T cell receptor beta chain was carried out in a study of beta chain features in type 1 diabetes (dated 2018 in TCRdb). Broadly, across the study: Patients and healthy donors did not differ in mean age, gender distribution, total cell number or subset yield. A total of 107,917,701 sorted cells were examined across all samples, and a strong correlation was observed between cell number per subset and RNA yield. In the study, recently diagnosed type 1 diabetes patients and matched healthy donors were compared on the TCRB repertoires of their sorted circulating CD4+ T cell subsets. Whereas all 30 or so donors provided naive and central memory subsets, regulatory and stem cell-like memory subsets were isolated from just 8 patients and roughly 8 healthy donors. Study-wide findings and limitations: Because small numbers of individuals were included in the HLA sub-analyses, any influence of HLA type on TCRB rearrangement was left unresolved. At VDJ recombination sites, patients with type 1 diabetes made fewer insertions and deleted more nucleotides, a pattern implying thymic rearrangement abnormalities. The naive, central memory and regulatory TCRB repertoires appeared to resemble one another more closely among patients than among healthy donors. A moderate but significant shortening of TCRB CDR3 length was observed in type 1 diabetes patients in all four CD4+ subsets. Sequencing cDNA rather than genomic DNA could over-represent highly expressing activated cells, although activation and CD3 levels did not differ between groups. Shorter templates might be favored by PCR, yet because patient and control samples were amplified and corrected together, any such skew would affect both groups equally.

The High Capacity cDNA Reverse Transcription Kit was used to reverse transcribe all of the isolated RNA, meaning that expressed TCRB transcripts were what got sequenced. Deep immunoSEQ sequencing was applied to naive, central memory and regulatory T cell samples, giving an average of around 3.4 million total reads per sample. Sorted cells were lysed in RLT buffer, and RNA was extracted using DNase-treated RNeasy Micro or Mini kits according to cell number. To prevent cross-contamination, each cell subset was processed individually, whereas patient and healthy donor samples were processed jointly. The immunoSEQ multiplex PCR was used to amplify TCRB sequences from cDNA, generating 87-bp fragments that spanned the CDR3 region. The amplicons were sequenced using the Illumina HiSeq platform. On the study's bioinformatics: PCR bias was computationally corrected using synthetic template baselines, reads within Hamming distance 2 were collapsed, and singletons that could not be merged were discarded. Reads were aligned against IMGT so that V, D and J genes, CDR3 length and insertions or deletions at six rearrangement sites could be assigned. Within each subset, clonotype counts were normalized to sorted cell number, and only after that were true diversity and Gini coefficients computed with the tcR R package. The overlap coefficient, calculated on TCRB nucleotide sequences, was used to measure repertoire sharing. Out-of-frame TCRB sequences from naive cells were analyzed as a proxy for the pre-selection repertoire. TCRdb mirrors the immuneACCESS table, restricted to in-frame sequences. Some clones are absent from its copies; in checked studies, under half trace to an unresolved V gene, and the reason for the others is unknown. Clone size and V and J calls were adopted from that table, with D and trimming inferred from the DNA. The sample table holds some 400,000 clones, of which over 12% were seen once. The ten largest clones represent approximately 0.019% of the sample.

A single peripheral blood draw of 90 to 150 mL on average was collected from each donor into heparinised tubes. Naive, central memory, regulatory and stem cell-like memory CD4+ T cells were sorted on a BD FACSAria II using a panel including CD45RO, CCR7, CD25, CD127, CD95 and CD27. All sorted populations exceeded 98% purity. PBMCs were isolated immediately by Lymphoprep density gradient centrifugation and stained directly without culture. To minimize batch effects, samples were stained and sorted in pairs, one healthy donor with one patient per experiment. This clone came up once. Its specific antigen is unknown. Within one base of it there is no much larger clone, and no base qualities were kept. From a lookup of the germline V gene, CDR1 and CDR2 are SGHDT and YYEEEE. The CDR3 numbers 14 residues from cysteine through phenylalanine. Just CDR3 DNA is preserved here, 42 bases in frame from base 1. Trimming removed 0 bases from V and 5 bases from J, leaving 10 bases between the germline ends.

This clonotype was sampled from a woman aged 18-29 years in good health. Sequencing was performed on naive CD4+ T cells from blood. Sample cell subset or site, as interpreted from the label and publication: true naive CD4+ T cells. Here the chain combines TRBV5-6 and TRBJ2-3; TRBD2 might be the D gene, on 6 matching bases. Read as DNA, the sequence is TGTGCCAGCAGCTTGGTCGGGAGTGGAGATACGCAGTATTTT. Its translation reads: CASSLVGSGDTQYF.